This TCR beta chain was retrieved from a study of monozygotic twins with inflammatory bowel disease. From germline, CDR1 is MDHEN and CDR2 SYDVKM. The CDR3 consists of 16 residues. TCRdb reprocessed the 5' RACE reads and keeps a single row for each CDR3 protein, giving no DNA. The clone table shows approximately 330,000 distinct CDR3 sequences, with the ten largest holding 2% to 2.5%. This clonotype was obtained from a human donor with ulcerative colitis or Crohn's disease, or a healthy co-twin of an affected twin (not recorded which). The chain couples TRBV28 to TRBJ1-4; TCRdb's D gene call, TRBD1, goes unchecked for lack of DNA. Sequencing was performed on blood. The CDR3 loop reads CASSAGTGFGGEKLFF.